The present T cell receptor beta chain was sequenced within a study of cytomegalovirus exposure and HLA in healthy donors. Study results and limitations: Accounts indicate the classifier identified cytomegalovirus status with strong specificity and sensitivity. In vitro work confirmed that a few CMV-associated chains recognize CMV antigens.

Assay used: immunoSEQ multiplex PCR; TCRdb lists only in-frame clones, some missing. This table has some 140,000 clones, 80% to 90% appearing once. Germline V gives CDR1 PRHDT, CDR2 FYEKMQ (reference sequence). V gave up 1 base and J gave up 4 bases, with 14 bases separating them. This CDR3 region has 15 residues. As regards this clone: Its antigen is not identified.

The sequencing input was PBMCs. The TCR sequence derives from a man aged 18 to 30 in good health and CMV-seronegative. The chain joins TRBV13 to TRBJ2-7; tentative D call: TRBD2 (7 bases). The CDR3 DNA reads TGTGCCAGCAGCTTAGCGGGGGGCCCCCTTTACGAGCAGTACTTC. Translating gives CASSLAGGPLYEQYF.